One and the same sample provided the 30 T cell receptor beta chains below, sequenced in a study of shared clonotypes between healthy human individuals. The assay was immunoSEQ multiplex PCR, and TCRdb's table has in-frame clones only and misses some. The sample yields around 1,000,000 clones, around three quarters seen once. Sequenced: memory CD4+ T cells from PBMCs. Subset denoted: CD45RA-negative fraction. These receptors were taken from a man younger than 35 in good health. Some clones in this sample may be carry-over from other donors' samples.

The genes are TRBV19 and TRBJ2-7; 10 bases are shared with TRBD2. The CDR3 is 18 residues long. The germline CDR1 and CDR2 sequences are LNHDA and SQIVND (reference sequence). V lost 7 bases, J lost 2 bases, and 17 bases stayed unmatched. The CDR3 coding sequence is TGTGCCAGTACACCGGGGCTAGCGGGAGTCGGACGGACCTACGAGCAGTACTTC. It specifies CASTPGLAGVGRTYEQYF. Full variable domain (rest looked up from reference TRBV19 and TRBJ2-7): DGGITQSPKYLFRKEGQNVTLSCEQNLNHDAMYWYRQDPGQGLRLIYYSQIVNDFQKGDIAEGYSVSREKKESFPLTVTSAQKNPTAFYLCASTPGLAGVGRTYEQYFGPGTRLTVT.

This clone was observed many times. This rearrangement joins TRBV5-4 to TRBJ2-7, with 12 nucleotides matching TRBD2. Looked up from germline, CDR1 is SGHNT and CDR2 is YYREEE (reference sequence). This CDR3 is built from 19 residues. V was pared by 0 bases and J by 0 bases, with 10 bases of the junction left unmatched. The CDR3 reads CASSLGLTSGRRTSYEQYF. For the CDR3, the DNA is TGTGCCAGCAGCTTGGGTCTAACTAGCGGGAGGCGAACCTCCTACGAGCAGTACTTC.

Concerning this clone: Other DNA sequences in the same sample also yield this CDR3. CDR3 DNA: TGTGCCAGCAGCCTAGTTAGGGACACCGGGGAGCTGTTTTTT. It codes for CASSLVRDTGELFF. This sequence joins TRBV7-2 and TRBJ2-2, with no clear D. Trimming removed 5 bases at V and 3 bases at J, with 10 bases between. This CDR3 has 14 amino acids. Germline CDR1 reads SGHTA; CDR2 reads FQGNSA.

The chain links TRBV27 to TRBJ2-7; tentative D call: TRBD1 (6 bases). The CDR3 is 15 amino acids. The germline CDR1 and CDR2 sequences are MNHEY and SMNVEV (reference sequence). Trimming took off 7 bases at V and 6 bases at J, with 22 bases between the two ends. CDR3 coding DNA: TGTGCCAGCACAACCGGGACAAAGGGGACCTCCGAGCAGTACTTC. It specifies CASTTGTKGTSEQYF.

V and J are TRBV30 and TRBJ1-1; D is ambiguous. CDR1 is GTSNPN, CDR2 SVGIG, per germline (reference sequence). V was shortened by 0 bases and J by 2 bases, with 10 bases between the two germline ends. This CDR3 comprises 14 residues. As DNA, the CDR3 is TGTGCCTGGAGTGTACAGCCAGGCAACACTGAAGCTTTCTTT. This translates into CAWSVQPGNTEAFF.

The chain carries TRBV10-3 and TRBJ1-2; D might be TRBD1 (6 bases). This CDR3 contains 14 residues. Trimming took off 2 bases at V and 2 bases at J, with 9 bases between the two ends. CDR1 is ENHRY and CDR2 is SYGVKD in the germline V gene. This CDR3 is CAISEPDRNYGYTF. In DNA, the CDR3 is TGTGCCATCAGTGAGCCGGACAGAAACTATGGCTACACCTTC.

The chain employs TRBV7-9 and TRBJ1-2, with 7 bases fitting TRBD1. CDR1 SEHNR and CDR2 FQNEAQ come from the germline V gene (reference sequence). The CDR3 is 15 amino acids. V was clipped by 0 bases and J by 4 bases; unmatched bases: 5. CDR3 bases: TGTGCCAGCAGCTTAGCGCAGGGACAGCCCTATGGCTACACCTTC. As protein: CASSLAQGQPYGYTF.

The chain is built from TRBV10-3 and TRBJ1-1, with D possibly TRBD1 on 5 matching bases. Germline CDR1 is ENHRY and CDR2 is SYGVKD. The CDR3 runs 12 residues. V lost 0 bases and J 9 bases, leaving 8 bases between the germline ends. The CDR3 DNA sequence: TGTGCCATCAGTGAGTCAGCAGGGAAAGCTTTCTTT. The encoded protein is CAISESAGKAFF.

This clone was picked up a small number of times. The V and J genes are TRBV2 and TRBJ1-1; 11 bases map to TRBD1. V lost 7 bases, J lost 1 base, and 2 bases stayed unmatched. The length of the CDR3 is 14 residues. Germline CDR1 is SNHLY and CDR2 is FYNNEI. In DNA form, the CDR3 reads TGTGCCAGCAACGGACAGGGGGCGAACACTGAAGCTTTCTTT. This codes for CASNGQGANTEAFF.

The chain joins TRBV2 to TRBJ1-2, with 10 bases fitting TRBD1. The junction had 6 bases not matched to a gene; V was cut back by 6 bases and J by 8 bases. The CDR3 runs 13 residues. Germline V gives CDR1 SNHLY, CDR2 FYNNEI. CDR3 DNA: TGTGCCAGCAGCGCGGGACAGGGGAGAGGCTACACCTTC. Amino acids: CASSAGQGRGYTF.

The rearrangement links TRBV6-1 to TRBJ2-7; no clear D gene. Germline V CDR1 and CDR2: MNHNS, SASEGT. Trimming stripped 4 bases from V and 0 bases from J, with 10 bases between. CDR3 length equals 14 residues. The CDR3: CASSVQGSSYEQYF. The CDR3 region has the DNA TGTGCCAGCAGTGTCCAAGGCAGCTCCTACGAGCAGTACTTC.

CDR3 region: CASSFSPGGAGETQYF. The CDR3 DNA reads TGCGCCAGCAGCTTTTCCCCCGGCGGGGCAGGGGAGACCCAGTACTTC. The chain uses TRBV5-1 and TRBJ2-5; D might be TRBD2 (6 bases). This CDR3 is 16 amino acids long. Trimming pared 2 bases from V and 5 bases from J, leaving 19 bases between. Germline CDR1 reads SGHRS; CDR2 reads YFSETQ. Using reference TRBV5-1 and TRBJ2-5 for the parts outside the CDR3, the full variable domain is KAGVTQTPRYLIKTRGQQVTLSCSPISGHRSVSWYQQTPGQGLQFLFEYFSETQRNKGNFPGRFSGRQFSNSRSEMNVSTLELGDSALYLCASSFSPGGAGETQYFGPGTRLLVL.

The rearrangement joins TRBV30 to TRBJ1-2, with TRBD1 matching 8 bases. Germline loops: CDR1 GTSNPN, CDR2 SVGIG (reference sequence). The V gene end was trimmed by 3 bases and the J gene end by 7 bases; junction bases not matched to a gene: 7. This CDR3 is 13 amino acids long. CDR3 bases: TGTGCCTGGAGGGGGACAGGTTCGTTTGGCTACACCTTC. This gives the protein CAWRGTGSFGYTF.

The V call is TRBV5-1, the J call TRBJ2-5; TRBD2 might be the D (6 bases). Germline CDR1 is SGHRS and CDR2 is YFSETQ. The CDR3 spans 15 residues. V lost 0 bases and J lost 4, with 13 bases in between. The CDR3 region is CASSLASGAPETQYF. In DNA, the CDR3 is TGCGCCAGCAGCTTGGCTTCGGGAGCCCCAGAGACCCAGTACTTC. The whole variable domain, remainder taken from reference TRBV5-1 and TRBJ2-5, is KAGVTQTPRYLIKTRGQQVTLSCSPISGHRSVSWYQQTPGQGLQFLFEYFSETQRNKGNFPGRFSGRQFSNSRSEMNVSTLELGDSALYLCASSLASGAPETQYFGPGTRLLVL.

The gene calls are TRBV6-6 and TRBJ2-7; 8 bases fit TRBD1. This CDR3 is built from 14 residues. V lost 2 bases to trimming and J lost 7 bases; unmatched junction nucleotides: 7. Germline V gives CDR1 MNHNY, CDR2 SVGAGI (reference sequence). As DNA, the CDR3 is TGTGCCAGCAGTTACGGGACAGGTCTGGGGGAGCAGTACTTC. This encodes CASSYGTGLGEQYF.

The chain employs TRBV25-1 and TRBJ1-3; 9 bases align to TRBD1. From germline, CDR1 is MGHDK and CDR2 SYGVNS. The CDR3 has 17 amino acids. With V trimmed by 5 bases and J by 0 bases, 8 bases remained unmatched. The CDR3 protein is CASSTRDRVASGNTIYF. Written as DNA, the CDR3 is TGTGCCAGCAGTACCCGGGACAGGGTCGCCTCTGGAAACACCATATATTTT.

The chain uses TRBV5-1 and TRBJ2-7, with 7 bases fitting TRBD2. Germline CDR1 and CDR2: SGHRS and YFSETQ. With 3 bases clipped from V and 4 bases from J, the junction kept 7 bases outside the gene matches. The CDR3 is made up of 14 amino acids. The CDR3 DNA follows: TGCGCCAGCAGCTCTGGACTAGTCGCGTACGAGCAGTACTTC. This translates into CASSSGLVAYEQYF.

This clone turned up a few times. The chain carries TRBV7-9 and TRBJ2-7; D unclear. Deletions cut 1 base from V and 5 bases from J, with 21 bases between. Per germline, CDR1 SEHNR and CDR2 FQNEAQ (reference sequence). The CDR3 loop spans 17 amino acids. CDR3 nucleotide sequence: TGTGCCAGCAGCTTAGTAGAGGTGGTAGTGACACGGAACGAGCAGTACTTC. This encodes CASSLVEVVVTRNEQYF.

CDR3: CASSPPRTGGEKLFF. The CDR3, as DNA: TGTGCCAGCAGCCCCCCCCGGACAGGAGGGGAAAAACTGTTTTTT. The chain combines TRBV28 with TRBJ1-4, with 7 bases fitting TRBD1. The CDR3 is 15 amino acids. V gave up 6 bases and J gave up 8 bases; unmatched junction bases: 12. From germline, CDR1 is MDHEN and CDR2 SYDVKM.

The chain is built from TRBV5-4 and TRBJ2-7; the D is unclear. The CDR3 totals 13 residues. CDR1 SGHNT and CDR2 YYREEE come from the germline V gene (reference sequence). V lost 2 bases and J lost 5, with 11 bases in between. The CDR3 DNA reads TGTGCCAGCAGCTTTTTACTCGAGGACGAGCAGTACTTC. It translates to CASSFLLEDEQYF.

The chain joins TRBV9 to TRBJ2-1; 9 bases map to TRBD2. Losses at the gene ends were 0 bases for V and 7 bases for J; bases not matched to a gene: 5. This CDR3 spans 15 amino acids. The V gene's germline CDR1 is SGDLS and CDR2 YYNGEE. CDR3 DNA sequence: TGTGCCAGCAGCGTAGTGGGGGGACTAGCAAATGAGCAGTTCTTC. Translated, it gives CASSVVGGLANEQFF.

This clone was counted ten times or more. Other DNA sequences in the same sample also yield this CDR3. CDR3 region: CASSLFGYEQYF. CDR3 DNA sequence: TGCGCCAGCAGCTTGTTTGGCTACGAGCAGTACTTC. This chain links TRBV5-1 with TRBJ2-7; D call uncertain. Germline loops: CDR1 SGHRS, CDR2 YFSETQ. V lost 1 base, J lost 3 bases, and 5 bases lay in between. The CDR3 covers 12 residues.

CDR3 loop: CASSAQSTDTQYF. As DNA, the CDR3 is TGCGCCAGCAGCGCACAGAGCACAGATACGCAGTATTTT. The rearrangement links TRBV5-1 to TRBJ2-3; D gene uncertain. Germline V gene data show CDR1 as SGHRS and CDR2 as YFSETQ. The CDR3 sequence is 13 residues long. V lost 4 bases, J lost 0 bases, and 6 bases lay in between.

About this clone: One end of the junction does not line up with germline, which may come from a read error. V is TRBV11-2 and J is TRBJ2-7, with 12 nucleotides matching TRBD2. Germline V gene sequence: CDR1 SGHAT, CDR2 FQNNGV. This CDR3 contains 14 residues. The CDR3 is CASSPGTSGYAQYF. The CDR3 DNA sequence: TGTGCCAGCAGCCCGGGGACTAGCGGGTACGCGCAGTACTTC.

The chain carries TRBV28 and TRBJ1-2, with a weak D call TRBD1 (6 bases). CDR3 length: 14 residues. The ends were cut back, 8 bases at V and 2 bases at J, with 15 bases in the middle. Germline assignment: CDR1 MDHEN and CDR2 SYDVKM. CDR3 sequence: CASADGGLNYGYTF. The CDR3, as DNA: TGTGCCAGCGCTGATGGGGGGCTAAACTATGGCTACACCTTC.

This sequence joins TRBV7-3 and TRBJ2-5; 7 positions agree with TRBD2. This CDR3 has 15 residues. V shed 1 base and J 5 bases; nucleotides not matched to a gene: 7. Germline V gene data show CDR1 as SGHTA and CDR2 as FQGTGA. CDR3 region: CASSLNAGEVETQYF. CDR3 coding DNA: TGTGCCAGCAGCTTAAATGCGGGAGAGGTGGAGACCCAGTACTTC.

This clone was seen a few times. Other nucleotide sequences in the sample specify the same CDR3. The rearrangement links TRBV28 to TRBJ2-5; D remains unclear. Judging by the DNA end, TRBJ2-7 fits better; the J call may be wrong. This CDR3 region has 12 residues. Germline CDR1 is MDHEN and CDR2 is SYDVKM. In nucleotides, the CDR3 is TGTGCCAGCAGTCCCCCCTTCTACGAGCAGTACTTC. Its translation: CASSPPFYEQYF.

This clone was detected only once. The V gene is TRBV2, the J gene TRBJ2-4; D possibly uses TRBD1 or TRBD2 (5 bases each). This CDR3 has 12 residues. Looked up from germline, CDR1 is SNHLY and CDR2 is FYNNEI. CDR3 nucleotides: TGTGTTAGTGGGGGTACCAAAAACATTCAGTACTTC. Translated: CVSGGTKNIQYF.

The CDR3, as DNA: TGTGCCAGCAGTGTTCCCGGGAGGAGCTACGAGCAGTACTTC. The encoded protein is CASSVPGRSYEQYF. The chain joins TRBV28 to TRBJ2-7; 7 positions agree with TRBD2. The CDR3 is 14 residues long. Trimming removed 5 bases from V and 3 bases from J; junction bases left unmatched: 7. Looked up from germline, CDR1 is MDHEN and CDR2 is SYDVKM.

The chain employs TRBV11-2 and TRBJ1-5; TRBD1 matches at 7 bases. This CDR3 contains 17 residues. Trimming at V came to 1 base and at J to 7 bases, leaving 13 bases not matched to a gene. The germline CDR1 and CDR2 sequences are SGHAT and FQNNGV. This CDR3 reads CASSLGSGTNRGQPQHF. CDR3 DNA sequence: TGTGCCAGCAGCTTAGGTTCAGGGACAAACAGGGGACAGCCCCAGCATTTT.